This T cell receptor (beta chain) was observed in a study of T cell responses to AZD1222 COVID-19 vaccine. Profiling relied on immunoSEQ multiplex PCR, and the TCRdb table lists in-frame clones only, not all of them. The profile shows 130,000 to 150,000 clones, around nine tenths of them singletons. Sequences were derived from peripheral blood, sampled on day 0 of AZD1222 vaccination. The receptor's source is an adult in good health.

The chain's CDR3 is CASREGALEEKLFF. CDR3 DNA sequence: TGTGCCAGCAGGGAGGGGGCGTTAGAGGAAAAACTGTTTTTT. The chain couples TRBV6-5 to TRBJ1-4; 7 bases map to TRBD1. Germline V gene lookup returns CDR1 MNHEY and CDR2 SVGAGI. With 6 bases clipped from V and 8 bases from J, the junction kept 9 bases outside the gene matches. The length of the CDR3 is 14 residues.